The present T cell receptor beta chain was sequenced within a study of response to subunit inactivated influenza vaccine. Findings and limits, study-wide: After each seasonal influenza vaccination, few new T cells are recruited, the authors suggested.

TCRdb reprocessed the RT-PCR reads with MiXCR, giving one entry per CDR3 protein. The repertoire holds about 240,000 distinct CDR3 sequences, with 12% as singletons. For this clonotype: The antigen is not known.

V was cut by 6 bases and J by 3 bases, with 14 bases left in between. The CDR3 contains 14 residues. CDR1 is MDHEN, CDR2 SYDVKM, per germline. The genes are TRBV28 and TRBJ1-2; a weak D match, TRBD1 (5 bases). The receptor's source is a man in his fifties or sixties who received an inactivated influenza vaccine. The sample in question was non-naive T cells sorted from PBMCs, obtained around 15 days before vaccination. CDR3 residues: CASSQGVTDYGYTF. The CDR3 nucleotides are TGTGCCAGCAGCCAAGGGGTCACGGACTATGGCTACACCTTC.